This entry lists 29 T cell receptor beta chains sequenced from one sample in a study of shared clonotypes between healthy human individuals. Method: immunoSEQ multiplex PCR; TCRdb's copy keeps in-frame clones and lacks some. The sample has about 2,100,000 clones, under 95% seen once; the top ten hold about 1.8%. CD45RO negativity and positive selection for CCR7 defined naive CD8 cells, a population that excluded terminally differentiated effector memory CD45RA+ cells. Sequencing was performed on naive CD8+ T cells from PBMCs. These receptors all stem from a man younger than 35 in good health. Some clones in this sample may be carry-over from other donors' samples.

The chain recombines TRBV5-1 with TRBJ2-2; 8 bases align to TRBD2. This CDR3 has 14 amino acids. The J segment lost 6 bases and the V segment lost 5 bases, leaving 6 bases of the junction unmatched. Looked up from germline, CDR1 is SGHRS and CDR2 is YFSETQ. CDR3 bases: TGCGCCAGCAGGGAGCGGGAGAAGGCCGGGGAGCTGTTTTTT. Protein: CASREREKAGELFF.

This clone was picked up one time. V and J are TRBV6-6 and TRBJ2-7; 12 bases map to TRBD2. Looked up from germline, CDR1 is MNHNY and CDR2 is SVGAGI (reference sequence). The CDR3 is 14 amino acids. Unmatched junction bases numbered 3, after V lost 7 bases and J lost 2 bases. CDR3 sequence: CASNLAGGPYEQYF. CDR3 DNA sequence: TGTGCCAGCAACCTAGCGGGAGGGCCCTACGAGCAGTACTTC.

The rearrangement joins TRBV29-1 to TRBJ2-1, with 14 bases lining up with TRBD2. Looked up from germline, CDR1 is SQVTM and CDR2 is ANQGSEA. This CDR3 has 17 amino acids. The J segment lost 0 bases and the V segment lost 7 bases, leaving 8 bases of the junction unmatched. The CDR3 DNA is TGCAGCGCCCCGGGACTAGCGGGAGCCAACTCCTACAATGAGCAGTTCTTC. Protein product: CSAPGLAGANSYNEQFF.

Notes on this clone: The sample holds other DNA sequences that translate to the same CDR3. The rearrangement uses TRBV19 and TRBJ2-1; tentative D call: TRBD1 (5 bases). The CDR3 sequence is 15 residues long. Germline-derived CDR1 and CDR2 are LNHDA and SQIVND (reference sequence). Trimming took off 1 base at V and 4 bases at J, with 11 bases between the two ends. For the CDR3, the DNA is TGTGCCAGTAGTATAGGGGGCACAGGTTACAATGAGCAGTTCTTC. It codes for CASSIGGTGYNEQFF.

The table lists this clone with a few counts. The V call is TRBV4-3, the J call TRBJ2-6, with 8 bases matching TRBD2. The CDR3 contains 16 residues. With V trimmed by 1 base and J by 2 bases, 1 base remained unmatched. Looked up from germline, CDR1 is LGHNA and CDR2 is YSLEER. The CDR3 nucleotides read TGCGCCAGCAGCCAAGCGGGAGGGACTGGGGCCAACGTCCTGACTTTC. Protein product: CASSQAGGTGANVLTF.

The gene calls are TRBV9 and TRBJ2-7, with 10 bases fitting TRBD1. The CDR3 is 15 residues long. Germline values: CDR1 SGDLS, CDR2 YYNGEE. The trim removed 3 bases at V and 6 bases at J, leaving 9 bases unmatched. The CDR3 spells CASSAHGTGVIEQYF. In DNA, the CDR3 is TGTGCCAGCAGCGCCCATGGGACAGGGGTTATCGAGCAGTACTTC.

This chain connects TRBV6-5 to TRBJ1-1; TRBD1 matches at 9 bases. V lost 10 bases, J lost 1 base, and 7 bases stayed unmatched. Looked up from germline, CDR1 is MNHEY and CDR2 is SVGAGI. The CDR3 is made up of 14 amino acids. The DNA for the CDR3 is TGTGCCACCTCGGGACAGGGACCGAACACTGAAGCTTTCTTT. Translation: CATSGQGPNTEAFF.

The V gene is TRBV28, the J gene TRBJ2-6; TRBD2 is a possible D gene (5 bases). CDR1 and CDR2 from the germline V gene are MDHEN and SYDVKM. CDR3 length: 17 amino acids. V lost 2 bases to trimming and J lost 5 bases, with 16 bases between them. CDR3 nucleotide sequence: TGTGCCAGCAGTTTAGAAAAGCGGCCGGATCGGGCCAACGTCCTGACTTTC. This translates into CASSLEKRPDRANVLTF.

About this clone itself: This same CDR3 is encoded by further DNA sequences in the sample. This chain connects TRBV19 to TRBJ2-3; D gene ambiguous. V shed 0 bases and J shed 5 bases, with 6 bases lying between them. This CDR3 has 13 amino acids. CDR1 and CDR2 (germline): LNHDA, SQIVND (reference sequence). This CDR3 reads CASSIDLEDTQYF. DNA for the CDR3: TGTGCCAGTAGTATAGATCTGGAAGATACGCAGTATTTT.

The chain is built from TRBV21-1 and TRBJ2-2; whether TRBD1, the table's D call, matches the DNA was not checked. TRBV21-1 is a recognized pseudogene. The CDR3 covers 16 residues. CDR3 nucleotides: TGTGCCAGCAGCCCGACTGGCGCTACAGGGACCGGGGAGCTGTTTTTT. This codes for CASSPTGATGTGELFF.

To note about this clone: The sample contains more than one DNA sequence encoding this CDR3. V gene TRBV11-2 combines with J gene TRBJ2-7; 7 bases fit TRBD2. The CDR3 totals 14 residues. CDR1 is SGHAT, CDR2 FQNNGV, per germline. The V segment lost 3 bases and the J segment 4 bases; nucleotides outside the gene matches: 6. The CDR3, as DNA: TGTGCCAGCAGCTTGGCAAGCGGGGTGTACGAGCAGTACTTC. Amino acids: CASSLASGVYEQYF.

J is TRBJ1-4 and V is TRBV7-9, with 7 bases aligning to TRBD1. The V gene end was trimmed by 4 bases and the J gene end by 3 bases; junction bases not matched to a gene: 5. The germline V gene encodes CDR1 SEHNR and CDR2 FQNEAQ (reference sequence). The CDR3 has 15 residues. The CDR3 region has the DNA TGTGCCAGCAGCTCGTTAGGGACAGCTAATGAAAAACTGTTTTTT. It specifies CASSSLGTANEKLFF.

The chain is built from TRBV27 and TRBJ2-7; TRBD1 matches 8 bases. Germline-derived CDR1 and CDR2 are MNHEY and SMNVEV (reference sequence). V shed 0 bases, J shed 5 bases, and the junction held 6 bases outside the gene matches. The CDR3 sequence is 15 residues long. The CDR3 nucleotides are TGTGCCAGCAGTTTATCGATGGGACAGGCACACGAGCAGTACTTC. Its translation: CASSLSMGQAHEQYF.

This chain uses TRBV6-5 with TRBJ2-1, with 9 positions matching TRBD2. This CDR3 spans 13 amino acids. The ends lost 5 bases at V and 6 bases at J; junction bases unmatched: 2. Germline values: CDR1 MNHEY, CDR2 SVGAGI. CDR3 residues: CASSMTSGNEQFF. The CDR3 DNA follows: TGTGCCAGCAGTATGACTAGCGGCAATGAGCAGTTCTTC.

The gene calls are TRBV28 and TRBJ1-4; D unresolved. CDR1 and CDR2 from the germline V gene are MDHEN and SYDVKM. The CDR3 is 14 residues long. Trimming pared 3 bases from V and 3 bases from J, leaving 8 bases between. CDR3 loop: CASSFAESNEKLFF. As DNA, the CDR3 is TGTGCCAGCAGTTTTGCAGAGTCTAATGAAAAACTGTTTTTT.

The chain couples TRBV15 to TRBJ2-3, with a weak D call TRBD2 (7 bases). CDR3 length: 18 residues. Trimming shortened V by 6 bases and J by 0 bases, and 22 bases separated the two germline ends. Germline values: CDR1 LNHNV, CDR2 YYDKDF (reference sequence). CDR3 protein: CATRSGMGGATSTDTQYF. The CDR3 coding sequence is TGTGCCACCAGGTCAGGTATGGGGGGGGCGACTAGCACAGATACGCAGTATTTT.

This chain uses TRBV4-2 with TRBJ2-7; 12 bases are a match to TRBD2. Trimming took 2 bases from V and 2 from J; bases not matched to a gene: 10. Per germline, CDR1 LGHNA and CDR2 YNFKEQ. This CDR3 has 18 residues. The CDR3 sequence: CASSQQISGLAGPYEQYF. CDR3 bases: TGTGCCAGCAGCCAACAAATCTCGGGACTAGCGGGTCCCTACGAGCAGTACTTC.

The chain carries TRBV23-1 and TRBJ2-1, with 9 bases identical to TRBD1. TRBV23-1 is filed as an ORF, its function uncertain. V lost 5 bases and J lost 0; bases outside the gene matches: 5. This CDR3 region has 16 residues. The chain's CDR3 is CASSKQGAYSYNEQFF. CDR3 DNA: TGCGCCAGCAGTAAACAGGGGGCGTACTCCTACAATGAGCAGTTCTTC.

The V and J genes are TRBV27 and TRBJ2-2, with D perhaps TRBD2 (6 bases). Germline V CDR1 and CDR2: MNHEY, SMNVEV (reference sequence). V lost 10 bases and J lost 2, with 14 bases in between. The CDR3 runs to 14 residues. The CDR3 DNA follows: TGTGCCACCCTTCTAGCGCCTAACACCGGGGAGCTGTTTTTT. Protein product: CATLLAPNTGELFF.

The genes are TRBV11-2 and TRBJ1-6; perhaps TRBD1 as D (5 bases). Per germline, CDR1 SGHAT and CDR2 FQNNGV. The CDR3 has 14 amino acids. Trimming took off 2 bases at V and 16 bases at J, with 18 bases between the two ends. Written as DNA, the CDR3 is TGTGCCAGCAGCTTAAGGGACCGGTCGGGCGATCTCCACTTT. Protein sequence: CASSLRDRSGDLHF.

This CDR3 is CASSFAVGQGPFYEQYF. CDR3 in DNA: TGTGCCAGCAGCTTTGCCGTGGGACAGGGTCCGTTCTACGAGCAGTACTTC. The chain is built from TRBV7-9 and TRBJ2-7; 9 positions match TRBD1. With V trimmed by 3 bases and J by 3 bases, 12 bases remained unmatched. Germline-derived CDR1 and CDR2 are SEHNR and FQNEAQ (reference sequence). This CDR3 comprises 17 residues.

The chain is built from TRBV10-2 and TRBJ1-2, with D maybe TRBD1 (6 bases). The CDR3 is made up of 19 amino acids. V was pared by 3 bases and J by 6 bases, with 29 bases between. In germline, CDR1 is WSHSY, CDR2 SAAADI. CDR3 protein: CASSDGAGTRERGSHGYTF. CDR3 nucleotide sequence: TGCGCCAGCAGTGATGGGGCGGGGACAAGGGAACGGGGGTCCCATGGCTACACCTTC.

The rearrangement joins TRBV5-6 to TRBJ1-1, with no clear D. This CDR3 is built from 11 residues. The V and J ends lost 1 base and 8 bases respectively, with 6 bases between them. The germline gives CDR1 SGHDT, CDR2 YYEEEE. The CDR3 DNA sequence: TGTGCCAGCAGCTTGAGCACCGAAGCTTTCTTT. Translation: CASSLSTEAFF.

The V call is TRBV7-8, the J call TRBJ2-3; the D is unclear. This CDR3 has 13 amino acids. Germline-derived CDR1 and CDR2 are SGHVS and FQNEAQ. The V end lost 6 bases, the J end lost 6 bases, and 13 bases lay between the germline ends. The DNA of the CDR3 is TGTGCCAGCAGGCGAGGCGCGAGCGATACGCAGTATTTT. Its translation is CASRRGASDTQYF. The variable domain in full, completed from reference TRBV7-8 and TRBJ2-3, reads GAGVSQSPRYKVAKRGQDVALRCDPISGHVSLFWYQQALGQGPEFLTYFQNEAQLDKSGLPSDRFFAERPEGSVSTLKIQRTQQEDSAVYLCASRRGASDTQYFGPGTRLTVL.

The J gene is TRBJ2-1, the V gene TRBV7-9; 9 bases are a match to TRBD2. Germline assignment: CDR1 SEHNR and CDR2 FQNEAQ (reference sequence). J gave up 3 bases and V 5 bases, and 8 bases lay outside the gene matches. This CDR3 is 16 amino acids long. DNA for the CDR3: TGTGCCAGCAGCCCAAGAAGCGGGAGGCTCTACAATGAGCAGTTCTTC. Translating it yields CASSPRSGRLYNEQFF. Complete variable domain (other parts from reference TRBV7-9 and TRBJ2-1): DTGVSQNPRHKITKRGQNVTFRCDPISEHNRLYWYRQTLGQGPEFLTYFQNEAQLEKSRLLSDRFSAERPKGSFSTLEIQRTEQGDSAMYLCASSPRSGRLYNEQFFGPGTRLTVL.

Note on this clone: This CDR3 is also generated by other DNA sequences in the sample. The J gene is TRBJ2-7, the V gene TRBV27; D tentatively reads TRBD1 or TRBD2 (5 bases each). The CDR3 sequence is 13 residues long. In germline, CDR1 is MNHEY, CDR2 SMNVEV (reference sequence). The germline V and J ends were trimmed by 4 bases and 1 base, with 8 bases remaining between them. This chain's CDR3 is CASSSGQSYEQYF. The CDR3 DNA follows: TGTGCCAGCAGTTCGGGGCAGTCCTACGAGCAGTACTTC.

The chain couples TRBV19 to TRBJ2-3; D gene uncertain. The ends were cut back, 5 bases at V and 5 bases at J, with 8 bases in the middle. This CDR3 comprises 12 residues. Germline V gene data show CDR1 as LNHDA and CDR2 as SQIVND (reference sequence). For the CDR3, the DNA is TGTGCCAGTAGTTGGAAAGGAGATACGCAGTATTTT. It specifies CASSWKGDTQYF.

The J gene is TRBJ2-1, the V gene TRBV19; 7 bases fit TRBD1. The V gene's germline CDR1 is LNHDA and CDR2 SQIVND (reference sequence). V was pared by 6 bases and J by 3 bases, with 8 bases of the junction left unmatched. This CDR3 region has 15 residues. The CDR3 region is CASSPNRDSYNEQFF. The DNA of the CDR3 is TGTGCCAGTAGCCCAAACCGGGACAGCTACAATGAGCAGTTCTTC.

The rearrangement links TRBV6-1 to TRBJ1-5; D perhaps matches TRBD1 (5 bases). Germline CDR1 is MNHNS and CDR2 is SASEGT. V gave up 6 bases and J gave up 9 bases, with 12 bases separating them. The CDR3 has 12 amino acids. CDR3 region: CASRGTGWPQHF. In nucleotides, the CDR3 is TGTGCCAGCAGGGGAACAGGCTGGCCCCAGCATTTT.